Reported below is one T cell receptor (beta chain). This entry comes from a study of blood T cell repertoires in COVID-19. The overall study: Whether acute or convalescent, the COVID-19 samples came from the United States, Italy and Spain.

Original handling: Amplified reference gene primers provided the basis for estimating nucleated cell counts. Using immunoSEQ multiplex PCR, the repertoire was profiled, and TCRdb retains in-frame clones only, with some absent. V, J and clone size derive from that table, while D and trimming were established from the DNA sequence. In the table there are more than 200,000 clones, 65% to 90% of which are singletons. V was clipped by 2 bases and J by 4 bases; unmatched bases: 3. The CDR3 has 14 residues. Germline-derived CDR1 and CDR2 are SGHTA and FQGTGA. The receptor was derived from a man older than 75 with acute or convalescent COVID-19. The genes are TRBV7-3 and TRBJ1-1; 8 bases agree with TRBD1. The material sequenced was peripheral blood. CDR3 region: CASSLQGAGTEAFF. In DNA form, the CDR3 reads TGTGCCAGCAGCTTACAGGGGGCCGGCACTGAAGCTTTCTTT.